These T cell receptor beta chains were read from a single sample in a study of circulating CD8 cells and anti-PD-1 response in melanoma. TCRdb recomputed calls from the reads with MiXCR, one row per CDR3 protein. This sample carries approximately 540 distinct CDR3 sequences, 6.9% of them seen once, and the ten largest clones take 8% to 10%. The sample consisted of CD8+ T cells from PBMCs, taken at baseline or after one month of anti-PD-1 therapy (not recorded which). The source of these receptors is a human donor with melanoma. Both conserved end residues are part of each CDR3. Fields, in order: CDR3 length, clone size, D gene, V gene, J gene, CDR3 DNA, CDR3 protein. A D gene is named only where the DNA matches it firmly. Clone size appears in some rows only: once, few, many, or a class for an expanded clone.

length: 17
size: -
D: TRBD1
V: TRBV5-4
J: TRBJ2-1
DNA: TGCGCCAGCAGCTTGGCCTTGTGGACAGGCGTTGTGAATAAGCAGTTCTTC
CDR3: CASSLALWTGVVNKQFF

length: 20
size: large
D: -
V: TRBV27
J: TRBJ2-6
DNA: TGTGCCAGCAGTCCTGACCAACAGGGTGGGTCCGAGTTCGGGGCCAACGTCCTGACTTTC
CDR3: CASSPDQQGGSEFGANVLTF

length: 15
size: medium-sized
D: TRBD2
V: TRBV2
J: TRBJ2-7
DNA: TGTGCCAGCAGGGGACTAGCGATCATTCTTGGGGAGCAGTACTTC
CDR3: CASRGLAIILGEQYF

length: 13
size: medium-sized
D: -
V: TRBV29-1
J: TRBJ2-1
DNA: TGCAGCGTCCCCCGCCCGGGGAGTACTGAGCAGTTCTTC
CDR3: CSVPRPGSTEQFF

length: 13
size: large
D: TRBD2
V: TRBV20-1
J: TRBJ2-5
DNA: TGCAGTGCTAGAGACCCTGGCGGGAGGACCCAGTACTTC
CDR3: CSARDPGGRTQYF

length: 13
size: medium-sized
D: TRBD1
V: TRBV19
J: TRBJ1-1
DNA: TGTGCCAGTAGGGGACAGGGGAACACTGAAGCTTTCTTT
CDR3: CASRGQGNTEAFF

length: 17
size: large
D: -
V: TRBV6-2/TRBV6-3
J: TRBJ2-6
DNA: TGTGCCAGCAGTTACTCGACGGATACATCTGGGGCCAACGTCCTGACTTTC
CDR3: CASSYSTDTSGANVLTF

length: 12
size: large
D: -
V: TRBV21-1
J: TRBJ2-3
DNA: TGTGCCAGCAGCAAAGAGTCAGATACGCAGTATTTT
CDR3: CASSKESDTQYF

length: 13
size: medium-sized
D: -
V: TRBV20-1
J: TRBJ1-2
DNA: TGCAGTGCCCCCCGCGGGTCGGACTATGGCTACACCTTC
CDR3: CSAPRGSDYGYTF

length: 13
size: large
D: -
V: TRBV9
J: TRBJ2-3
DNA: TGTGCCAGCAGCGTAGGTGAGACAGATACGCAGTATTTT
CDR3: CASSVGETDTQYF